In its sample, the clone carrying this TCR beta chain was seen many times. Time point described: persistent/refractory GD, antithyroid drugs over 5 years with positive TRAb. Generation of the TCR library employed RNA extracted from PBMCs. Arm-PCR of CDR3 regions and iRepertoire HTBI primers were the basis on which TCR beta libraries were built. TCRdb re-analysed the multiplex PCR reads in MiXCR, keeping a single row per CDR3 protein. This sample carries fewer than 450,000 distinct CDR3 sequences, about 25% of them seen once, and the ten largest clones take about a quarter. The V and J ends lost 4 bases and 3 bases respectively, with 9 bases between them. CDR3 size: 13 residues. Germline V gives CDR1 SNHLY, CDR2 FYNNEI. This entry belongs to a study of regulatory T cells in long-lasting Graves disease.

The clonotype comes from a female donor with Graves disease. Specimen: peripheral blood mononuclear cells (PBMCs), collected when the disease was refractory, from a patient treated with antithyroid drugs. The rearrangement uses TRBV2 and TRBJ1-1, with TRBD1 as a possible D gene (5 bases). CDR3 DNA sequence: TGTGCCAGCAGTGCGAGGGGAGACACTGAAGCTTTCTTT. Its translation: CASSARGDTEAFF.